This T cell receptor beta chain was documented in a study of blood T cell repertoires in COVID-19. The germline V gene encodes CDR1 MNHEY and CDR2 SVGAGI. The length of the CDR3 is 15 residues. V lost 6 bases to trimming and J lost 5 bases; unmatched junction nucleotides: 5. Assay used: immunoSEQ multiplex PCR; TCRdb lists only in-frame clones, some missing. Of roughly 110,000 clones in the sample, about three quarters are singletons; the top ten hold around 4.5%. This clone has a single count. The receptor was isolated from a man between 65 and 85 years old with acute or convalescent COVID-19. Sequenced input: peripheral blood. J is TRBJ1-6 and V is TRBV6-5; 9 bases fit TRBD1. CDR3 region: CASRDRGGNNSPLHF. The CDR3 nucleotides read TGTGCCAGCAGGGACAGGGGCGGTAATAATTCACCCCTCCACTTT.